The subject of this entry is one T cell receptor beta chain. The CDR3 is 14 residues long. Deletions cut 3 bases from V and 0 bases from J, with 9 bases between. Germline CDR1 and CDR2: DFQATT and SNEGSKA (reference sequence). Noted treatment: some 20 received Ad26.COV2.S at low or high dose, single or two shots; 5 received placebo; per-sample allocation not given. Vaccine and placebo recipients were sampled on day 63 after the first injection. Assay used: immunoSEQ multiplex PCR; TCRdb lists only in-frame clones, some missing. The sample has some 300,000 clones; 85% are singletons. This record comes from a study of Ad26.COV2.S vaccination and SARS-CoV-2 variants.

The sequenced sample was peripheral blood, obtained in a trial of Ad26.COV2.S vaccine versus placebo. The rearrangement links TRBV20-1 to TRBJ2-1, with unresolved D. The sequence was obtained from a person between 18 and 60 years old who received the Ad26.COV2.S COVID-19 vaccine or a placebo. CDR3 residues: CSASDLRSYNEQFF. The CDR3 DNA is TGCAGTGCTAGTGACCTCCGCTCCTACAATGAGCAGTTCTTC.